This T cell receptor beta chain was profiled in a study of T cell repertoires in cytomegalovirus infection. V gave up 2 bases and J gave up 6 bases; unmatched junction bases: 20. The CDR3 length is 20 residues. Each CDR3 protein is one row after TCRdb ran MiXCR on the reads. The table includes 360,000 or so distinct CDR3 sequences, approximately 30% detected once. This clonotype was seen repeatedly, ten times or more. The target antigen is unknown. The receptor comes from a human donor in good health (CMV status not recorded). Some clones in this sample may be carry-over from other donors' samples. The input for sequencing was cultured PBMCs, taken from culture after CMV antigen stimulation. The gene calls are TRBV12-3 or TRBV12-4 and TRBJ2-2; 8 nucleotides align to TRBD2. The CDR3 protein is CASSLRASGFTLSQPGELFF. The CDR3 DNA sequence: TGTGCCAGCAGTTTACGGGCTAGCGGGTTTACCCTCTCTCAGCCCGGGGAGCTGTTTTTT.